This T cell receptor (beta chain) was profiled in a study of blood T cell repertoires in COVID-19. This clone was detected a few times. The V gene lost 6 bases and the J gene lost 0 bases, with 8 bases spanning the gap. The CDR3 consists of 13 residues. Germline CDR1 is SNHLY and CDR2 is FYNNEI. Only in-frame clones appear in the TCRdb table, and some are missing; sequencing was by immunoSEQ multiplex PCR. This table holds about 320,000 clones, under 95% found once. The sequence came from a man aged 55 to 70 who had recovered from COVID-19. V is TRBV2 and J is TRBJ1-2; D call uncertain. The specimen was PBMCs or T cells enriched from blood (not recorded which). Written as DNA, the CDR3 is TGTGCCAGCAGGAACAGTACTAACTATGGCTACACCTTC. Its translation is CASRNSTNYGYTF.